This T cell receptor beta chain was sequenced in a study of shared clonotypes between healthy human individuals. V dropped 3 bases and J dropped 5 bases, with 20 bases sitting between them. CDR1 and CDR2 from the germline V gene are SGHAT and FQNNGV. CDR3 length: 16 residues. Measured with immunoSEQ multiplex PCR; TCRdb has only the in-frame clones, and not every one. The data hold about 470,000 clones, with 70% to 80% observed a single time. The chain recombines TRBV11-2 with TRBJ2-7; D is undetermined. Input material: PBMCs. This TCR came from a woman aged 40 to 50 in good health. Some clones in this sample may be carry-over from other donors' samples. DNA for the CDR3: TGTGCCAGCAGCTTGCTCAATTCCTACCCAAGGGACGAGCAGTACTTC. Its protein is CASSLLNSYPRDEQYF.